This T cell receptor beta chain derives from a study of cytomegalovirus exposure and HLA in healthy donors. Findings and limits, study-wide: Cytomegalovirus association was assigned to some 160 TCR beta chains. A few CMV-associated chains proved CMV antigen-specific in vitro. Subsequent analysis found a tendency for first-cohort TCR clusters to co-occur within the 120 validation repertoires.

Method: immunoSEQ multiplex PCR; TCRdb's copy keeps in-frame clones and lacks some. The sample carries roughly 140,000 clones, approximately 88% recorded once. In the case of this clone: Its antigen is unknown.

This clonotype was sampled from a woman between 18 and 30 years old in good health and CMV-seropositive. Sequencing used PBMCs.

CDR3 residues: CASSQPGGTGNTIYF. The DNA for the CDR3 is TGCGCCAGCAGCCAACCAGGGGGCACTGGAAACACCATATATTTT. J is TRBJ1-3 and V is TRBV5-1, with 8 bases fitting TRBD1. The germline V gene encodes CDR1 SGHRS and CDR2 YFSETQ. The CDR3 runs 15 residues. The V and J ends lost 4 bases and 2 bases, in that order; junction bases with no gene match: 5.